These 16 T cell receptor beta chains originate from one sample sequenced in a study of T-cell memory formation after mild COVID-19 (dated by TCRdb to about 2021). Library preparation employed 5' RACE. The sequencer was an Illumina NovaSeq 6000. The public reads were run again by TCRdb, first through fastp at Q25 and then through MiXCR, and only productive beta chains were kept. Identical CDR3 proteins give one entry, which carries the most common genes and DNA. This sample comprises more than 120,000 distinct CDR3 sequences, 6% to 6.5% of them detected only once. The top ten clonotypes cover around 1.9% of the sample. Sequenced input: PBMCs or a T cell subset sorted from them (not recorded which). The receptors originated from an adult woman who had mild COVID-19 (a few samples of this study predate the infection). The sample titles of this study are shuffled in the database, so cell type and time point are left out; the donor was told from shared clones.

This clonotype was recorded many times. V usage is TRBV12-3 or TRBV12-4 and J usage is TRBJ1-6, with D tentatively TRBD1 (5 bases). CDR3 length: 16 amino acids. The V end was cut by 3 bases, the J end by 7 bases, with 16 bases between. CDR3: CASSFRWGMGNSPLHF. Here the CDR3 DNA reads TGTGCCAGCAGTTTTCGCTGGGGCATGGGAAATTCACCCCTCCACTTT.

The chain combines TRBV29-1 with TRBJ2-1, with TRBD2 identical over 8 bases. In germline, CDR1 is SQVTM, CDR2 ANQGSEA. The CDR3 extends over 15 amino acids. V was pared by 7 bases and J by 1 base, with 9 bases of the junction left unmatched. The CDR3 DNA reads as TGCAGCGCCCGCCTTAGCGGGGTTTCCTACAATGAGCAGTTCTTC. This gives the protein CSARLSGVSYNEQFF.

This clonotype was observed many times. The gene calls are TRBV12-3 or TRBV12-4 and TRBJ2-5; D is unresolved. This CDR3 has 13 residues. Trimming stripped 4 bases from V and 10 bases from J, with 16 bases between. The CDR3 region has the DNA TGTGCCAGCAGTTCCTCCAACATCCGGTTCCAGTACTTC. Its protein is CASSSSNIRFQYF.

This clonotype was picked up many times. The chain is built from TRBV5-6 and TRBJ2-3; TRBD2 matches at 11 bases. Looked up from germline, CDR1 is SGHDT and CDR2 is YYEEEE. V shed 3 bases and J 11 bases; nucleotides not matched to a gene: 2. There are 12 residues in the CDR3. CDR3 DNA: TGTGCCAGCAGCTATACTAGCGGGGGGCAGTATTTT. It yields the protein CASSYTSGGQYF. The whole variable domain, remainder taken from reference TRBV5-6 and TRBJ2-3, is DAGVTQSPTHLIKTRGQQVTLRCSPKSGHDTVSWYQQALGQGPQFIFQYYEEEERQRGNFPDRFSGHQFPNYSSELNVNALLLGDSALYLCASSYTSGGQYFGPGTRLTVL.

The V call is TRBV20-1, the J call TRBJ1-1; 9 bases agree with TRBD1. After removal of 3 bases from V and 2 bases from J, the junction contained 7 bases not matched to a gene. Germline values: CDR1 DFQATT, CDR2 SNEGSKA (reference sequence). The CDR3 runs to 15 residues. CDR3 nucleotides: TGCAGTGCTAGTGCCGGGACAGGGCTTAACACTGAAGCTTTCTTT. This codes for CSASAGTGLNTEAFF.

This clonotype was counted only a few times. The DNA of the CDR3 is TGTGCCAGCTCCCCCGGAAGCGGGGGATACAATGAGCAGTTCTTC. Encoded protein: CASSPGSGGYNEQFF. The gene calls are TRBV18 and TRBJ2-1; the match to TRBD2 covers 8 bases. The length of the CDR3 is 15 residues. The V and J ends lost 6 bases and 4 bases, in that order; junction bases with no gene match: 8. Germline assignment: CDR1 KGHSH and CDR2 LQKENI.

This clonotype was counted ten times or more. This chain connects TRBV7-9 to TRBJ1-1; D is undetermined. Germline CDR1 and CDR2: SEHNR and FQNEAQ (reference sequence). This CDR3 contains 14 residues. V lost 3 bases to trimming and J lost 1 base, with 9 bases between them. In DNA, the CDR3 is TGTGCCAGCAGCTTTATCGGCGAGAACACTGAAGCTTTCTTT. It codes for CASSFIGENTEAFF. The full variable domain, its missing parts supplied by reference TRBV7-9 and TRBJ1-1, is DTGVSQNPRHKITKRGQNVTFRCDPISEHNRLYWYRQTLGQGPEFLTYFQNEAQLEKSRLLSDRFSAERPKGSFSTLEIQRTEQGDSAMYLCASSFIGENTEAFFGQGTRLTVV.

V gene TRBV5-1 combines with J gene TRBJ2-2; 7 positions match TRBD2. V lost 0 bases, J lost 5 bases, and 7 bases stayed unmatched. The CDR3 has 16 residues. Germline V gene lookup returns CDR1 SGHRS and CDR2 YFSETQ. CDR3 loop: CASSLDSGRVTGELFF. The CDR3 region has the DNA TGCGCCAGCAGCTTGGATAGCGGGCGAGTAACCGGGGAGCTGTTTTTT.

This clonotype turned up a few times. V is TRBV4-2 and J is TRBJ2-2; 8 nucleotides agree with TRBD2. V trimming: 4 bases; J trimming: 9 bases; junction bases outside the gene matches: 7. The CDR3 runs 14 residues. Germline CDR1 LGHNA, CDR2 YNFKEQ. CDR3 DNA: TGTGCCAGCAGCCTAGATGGACTAGCCCGGGAGCTGTTTTTT. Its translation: CASSLDGLARELFF.

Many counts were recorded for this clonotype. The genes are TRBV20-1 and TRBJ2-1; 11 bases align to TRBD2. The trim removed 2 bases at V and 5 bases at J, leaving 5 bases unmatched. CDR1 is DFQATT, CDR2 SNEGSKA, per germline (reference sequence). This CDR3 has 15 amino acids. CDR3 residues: CSARTGTSGHNEQFF. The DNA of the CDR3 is TGCAGTGCTAGAACCGGGACTAGCGGCCACAATGAGCAGTTCTTC.

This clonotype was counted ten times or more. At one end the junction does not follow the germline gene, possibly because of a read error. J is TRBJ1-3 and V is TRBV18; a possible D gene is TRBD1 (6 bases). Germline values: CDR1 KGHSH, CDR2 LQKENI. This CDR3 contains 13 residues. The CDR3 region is CASSHDTGPEGDF. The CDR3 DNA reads TGTGCCAGCTCACACGATACAGGCCCCGAGGGGGATTTT.

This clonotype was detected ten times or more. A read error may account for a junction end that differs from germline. The chain's CDR3 is CASSSDWISWAF. In DNA form, the CDR3 reads TGTGCCAGCAGTTCGGACTGGATTTCGTGGGCTTTC. The chain links TRBV7-9 to TRBJ2-7, with a tentative D call TRBD2 (5 bases). The CDR3 is 12 amino acids. Germline CDR1 and CDR2: SEHNR and FQNEAQ (reference sequence).

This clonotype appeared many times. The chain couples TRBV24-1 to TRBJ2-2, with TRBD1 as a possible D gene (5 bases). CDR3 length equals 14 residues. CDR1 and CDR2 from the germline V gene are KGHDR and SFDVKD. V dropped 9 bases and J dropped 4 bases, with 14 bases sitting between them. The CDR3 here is CATGVTGSTGELFF. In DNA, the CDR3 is TGTGCCACCGGGGTAACAGGAAGCACCGGGGAGCTGTTTTTT.

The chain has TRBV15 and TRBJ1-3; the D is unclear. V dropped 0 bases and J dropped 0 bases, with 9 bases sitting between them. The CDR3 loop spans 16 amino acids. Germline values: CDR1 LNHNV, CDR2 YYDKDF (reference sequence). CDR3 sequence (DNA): TGTGCCACCAGCAGAGATCGGTCGATCTCTGGAAACACCATATATTTT. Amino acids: CATSRDRSISGNTIYF.

CDR3 in DNA: TGTGCCAGCAGCGTAGGTGGGGGGAATTCACCCCTCCACTTT. It encodes CASSVGGGNSPLHF. This chain links TRBV9 with TRBJ1-6; D may be TRBD1 (5 bases). The CDR3 runs to 14 residues. CDR1 and CDR2 (germline): SGDLS, YYNGEE. Between the trimmed V and J ends, which lost 0 bases and 7 bases, there was a span of 8 bases. The whole variable domain, filled in from reference TRBV9 and TRBJ1-6, reads DSGVTQTPKHLITATGQRVTLRCSPRSGDLSVYWYQQSLDQGLQFLIQYYNGEERAKGNILERFSAQQFPDLHSELNLSSLELGDSALYFCASSVGGGNSPLHFGNGTRLTVT.

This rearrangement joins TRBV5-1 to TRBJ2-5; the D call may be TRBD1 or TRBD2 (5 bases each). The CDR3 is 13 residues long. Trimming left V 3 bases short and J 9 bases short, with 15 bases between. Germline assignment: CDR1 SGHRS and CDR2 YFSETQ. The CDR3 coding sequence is TGCGCCAGCAGCTCCGATCCAGGGACCGCCCAGTACTTC. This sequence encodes CASSSDPGTAQYF.